Shown below are 24 T cell receptor beta chains from a single sample sequenced in a study of blood T cells in healthy people across ages. Through a sample-barcoded 5' primer and a J-beta primer mix, a second PCR was run for roughly 7 to 12 cycles. MiXCR, applied by TCRdb to the 5' RACE reads, yields one record per CDR3 protein. Counted here are about 670,000 distinct CDR3 sequences, about 51% occurring once; the ten biggest clones make up 13%. Sequencing input: blood. The receptors here all came from a woman aged 80 or older in good health.

The rearrangement uses TRBV5-1 and TRBJ2-7, with a tentative D call TRBD1 (6 bases). The V and J ends lost 4 bases and 7 bases respectively, with 15 bases between them. CDR3 length: 13 amino acids. In germline, CDR1 is SGHRS, CDR2 YFSETQ. Here the CDR3 reads CASSQGQTNEQYF. Here the CDR3 DNA reads TGCGCCAGCAGCCAGGGACAAACCAATGAGCAGTACTTC.

This clonotype appeared many times. V is TRBV9 and J is TRBJ2-3; tentatively, D is TRBD1 or TRBD2 (5 bases each). This CDR3 has 16 amino acids. With 1 base removed from V and 1 base from J, the gap between germline ends came to 13 bases. Germline V lookup: CDR1 SGDLS, CDR2 YYNGEE. The CDR3 here is CASSVRGRDRTDTQYF. The CDR3 DNA reads as TGTGCCAGCAGCGTAAGGGGTCGGGACCGCACAGATACGCAGTATTTT.

As to this clonotype: The junction shows a germline mismatch at one end, possibly a read error. This chain connects TRBV20-1 to TRBJ2-1, with D hard to call. This CDR3 contains 11 residues. Germline V gives CDR1 DFQATT, CDR2 SNEGSKA (reference sequence). The CDR3 is CSAVSCNEQFF. The CDR3, as DNA: TGCAGTGCTGTCTCCTGCAATGAGCAGTTCTTC.

The chain combines TRBV7-2 with TRBJ2-7; D not resolved. The CDR3 spans 13 residues. Germline V gene lookup returns CDR1 SGHTA and CDR2 FQGNSA. V lost 4 bases to trimming and J lost 2 bases, with 9 bases between them. DNA for the CDR3: TGTGCCAGCAGCTGGGGTTGGGCCTACGAGCAGTACTTC. Its protein is CASSWGWAYEQYF.

The V call is TRBV12-3 or TRBV12-4, the J call TRBJ2-3; D may match TRBD1 or TRBD2 (6 bases each). V gave up 5 bases and J gave up 4 bases, with 13 bases separating them. There are 14 residues in the CDR3. The CDR3 reads CASSVRGAADTQYF. As DNA, the CDR3 is TGTGCCAGCAGTGTAAGGGGGGCCGCAGATACGCAGTATTTT.

The sample holds many counts of this clonotype. V and J are TRBV4-2 and TRBJ2-3; 11 nucleotides match TRBD2. The CDR3 has 18 amino acids. Losses at the gene ends were 1 base for V and 6 bases for J; bases not matched to a gene: 12. CDR1 is LGHNA, CDR2 YNFKEQ, per germline. CDR3 sequence reads: CASSQGNLAGGQADTQYF. The CDR3 bases are TGTGCCAGCAGCCAAGGAAATCTAGCGGGGGGCCAGGCGGATACGCAGTATTTT.

This sequence joins TRBV27 and TRBJ2-7; the match to TRBD1 covers 7 bases. The CDR3 extends over 14 amino acids. V dropped 3 bases and J dropped 3; count of bases not matched to a gene: 5. CDR1 MNHEY and CDR2 SMNVEV come from the germline V gene (reference sequence). CDR3 DNA sequence: TGTGCCAGCAGTTTTAGAGACAGGGTCTACGAGCAGTACTTC. Translating gives CASSFRDRVYEQYF.

V and J are TRBV10-3 and TRBJ1-6; D is ambiguous. The germline V and J ends were trimmed by 5 bases and 4 bases, with 6 bases remaining between them. Germline V CDR1 and CDR2: ENHRY, SYGVKD. This CDR3 spans 13 amino acids. CDR3 protein: CAISPEYNSPLHF. CDR3 coding DNA: TGTGCCATCAGTCCGGAGTATAATTCACCCCTCCACTTT.

V is TRBV6-6 and J is TRBJ2-3, with D perhaps being TRBD1 or TRBD2 (5 bases each). The CDR3 consists of 13 residues. CDR1 MNHNY and CDR2 SVGAGI come from the germline V gene (reference sequence). V dropped 7 bases and J dropped 3 bases, with 11 bases sitting between them. This CDR3 is CASMLAGTDTQYF. CDR3 bases: TGTGCCAGCATGCTAGCAGGGACAGATACGCAGTATTTT.

The chain employs TRBV18 and TRBJ1-2; 11 positions agree with TRBD1. V dropped 3 bases and J dropped 7; count of bases not matched to a gene: 10. CDR3 size: 16 residues. Germline loops: CDR1 KGHSH, CDR2 LQKENI. The CDR3 DNA sequence: TGTGCCAGCTCACCCACCGGGACAGGGGGAACTATTGGCTACACCTTC. Protein: CASSPTGTGGTIGYTF. The entire variable domain, with the rest obtained from reference TRBV18 and TRBJ1-2, is as follows: NAGVMQNPRHLVRRRGQEARLRCSPMKGHSHVYWYRQLPEEGLKFMVYLQKENIIDESGMPKERFSAEFPKEGPSILRIQQVVRGDSAAYFCASSPTGTGGTIGYTFGSGTRLTVV.

A note on this clonotype: This clone may be a read error of a much larger clone one base away. The chain is built from TRBV3-1 and TRBJ2-7; D not certain. The closer fit of TRBJ2-5 to the DNA end suggests the J call may be wrong. The CDR3 runs 12 residues. CDR1 LGHDT and CDR2 YNNKEL come from the germline V gene (reference sequence). CDR3 coding DNA: TGTGCCAGCCGCCTATTCCAAGGGACCCAGTACTTC. This encodes CASRLFQGTQYF.

A remark on this clonotype: Relative to the germline gene, one junction end is altered; a read error may explain this. The chain joins TRBV27 to TRBJ2-7, with TRBD1 identical over 7 bases. The CDR3 spans 17 residues. Germline lookup yields CDR1 MNHEY and CDR2 SMNVEV (reference sequence). Here the CDR3 DNA reads TGTGCCAGCAGTTTGGGCGCTGGGGCAGACAGGGCCTACGAGCGGTACTTC. Its protein is CASSLGAGADRAYERYF.

The chain combines TRBV10-3 with TRBJ2-7; D may be TRBD2 (6 bases). V was pared by 6 bases and J by 0 bases, with 12 bases between. The CDR3 contains 14 residues. Germline-derived CDR1 and CDR2 are ENHRY and SYGVKD. CDR3 nucleotides: TGTGCCATCAGGGCGGGACTTAGCTCCTACGAGCAGTACTTC. Translated: CAIRAGLSSYEQYF.

The chain uses TRBV28 and TRBJ2-7, with D perhaps TRBD1 or TRBD2 (6 bases each). The CDR3 length is 15 residues. V lost 5 bases and J lost 0, with 14 bases in between. Germline loops: CDR1 MDHEN, CDR2 SYDVKM. The CDR3 DNA reads as TGTGCCAGCAGTGGGGGGCCTCACGCCTCCTACGAGCAGTACTTC. As protein: CASSGGPHASYEQYF. Full variable domain (rest looked up from reference TRBV28 and TRBJ2-7): DVKVTQSSRYLVKRTGEKVFLECVQDMDHENMFWYRQDPGLGLRLIYFSYDVKMKEKGDIPEGYSVSREKKERFSLILESASTNQTSMYLCASSGGPHASYEQYFGPGTRLTVT.

In its sample, this clonotype was seen many times. The chain couples TRBV6-5 to TRBJ1-5, with TRBD1 matching 9 bases. This CDR3 is built from 13 residues. Trimming removed 10 bases from V and 6 bases from J; junction bases left unmatched: 7. CDR1 MNHEY and CDR2 SVGAGI come from the germline V gene. In DNA, the CDR3 is TGTGCCACAAACAGGGGGCTCGGTCAGCCCCAGCATTTT. Protein sequence: CATNRGLGQPQHF.

In its sample, this clonotype was seen many times. This rearrangement joins TRBV3-1 to TRBJ2-4; D possibly corresponds to TRBD2 (6 bases). The CDR3 spans 16 residues. Germline V gene data show CDR1 as LGHDT and CDR2 as YNNKEL (reference sequence). The V gene lost 1 base and the J gene lost 0 bases, with 10 bases spanning the gap. In nucleotides, the CDR3 is TGTGCCAGCAGCCAAGGAGCGGGCAGAGCCAAAAACATTCAGTACTTC. Its translation is CASSQGAGRAKNIQYF. The full variable domain, with the rest looked up from reference TRBV3-1 and TRBJ2-4, is DTAVSQTPKYLVTQMGNDKSIKCEQNLGHDTMYWYKQDSKKFLKIMFSYNNKELIINETVPNRFSPKSPDKAHLNLHINSLELGDSAVYFCASSQGAGRAKNIQYFGAGTRLSVL.

This clonotype has just a few counts. The J gene is TRBJ2-1, the V gene TRBV4-1, with 9 bases matching TRBD1. This CDR3 contains 17 residues. Germline V gene data show CDR1 as MGHRA and CDR2 as YSYEKL. Germline trimming cut 4 bases from V and 5 bases from J; bases unmatched to any gene: 12. The CDR3, as DNA: TGCGCCAGCAGCCTAGGACAGGGGAGGGTATATCACAATGAGCAGTTCTTC. It translates to CASSLGQGRVYHNEQFF.

In its sample, this clonotype was seen many times. This chain connects TRBV9 to TRBJ2-3, with D maybe TRBD2 (6 bases). Trimming cost V 4 bases and J 5 bases, with 14 bases left between them. There are 14 residues in the CDR3. Germline CDR1 reads SGDLS; CDR2 reads YYNGEE. The CDR3 spells CASSPGTLLDTQYF. CDR3 coding DNA: TGTGCCAGCAGCCCTGGGACTCTTTTAGATACGCAGTATTTT.

The CDR3 reads CASNRPDRDYEQYF. The DNA of the CDR3 is TGTGCCAGCAACAGACCGGACAGGGACTACGAGCAGTACTTC. The rearrangement links TRBV28 to TRBJ2-7; 8 bases match TRBD1. V dropped 7 bases and J dropped 3; count of bases not matched to a gene: 8. The CDR3 runs to 14 residues. The germline V gene has CDR1 MDHEN and CDR2 SYDVKM.

This clonotype was counted many times. V usage is TRBV5-1 and J usage is TRBJ2-7, with TRBD2 matching 12 bases. The CDR3 is 16 residues long. In germline, CDR1 is SGHRS, CDR2 YFSETQ. Trimming removed 4 bases from V and 5 bases from J; junction bases left unmatched: 10. As DNA, the CDR3 is TGCGCCAGCAGCCTCACGACTAGCGGGGGACGAAACGAGCAGTACTTC. Translated, it gives CASSLTTSGGRNEQYF.

The chain has TRBV29-1 and TRBJ1-2; D unresolved. The CDR3 is 12 residues long. CDR1 is SQVTM and CDR2 is ANQGSEA in the germline V gene. Trimming removed 4 bases at V and 0 bases at J, with 6 bases between. The CDR3 DNA sequence: TGCAGCGTTGTTACAGCTAACTATGGCTACACCTTC. It yields the protein CSVVTANYGYTF.

This clonotype was detected only a few times. Here the CDR3 omits its conserved ending phenylalanine or tryptophan, so a read error is the likely source. The DNA is omitted, as the CDR3 cannot be located on it reliably, and the CDR3 follows TCRdb's listing. The V call is TRBV6-6, the J call TRBJ2-1. The V gene's germline CDR1 is MNHNY and CDR2 SVGAGI (reference sequence). The CDR3 length equals 13 residues, ends included. The CDR3 loop is CASSYLEGYTFGS.

The V gene is TRBV12-3 or TRBV12-4, the J gene TRBJ2-7; no definite D call. Trimming took 6 bases from V and 1 from J, leaving 7 bases between them. The CDR3 contains 12 residues. DNA of the CDR3: TGTGCCAGCAGAGACGGTTCCTACGAGCAGTACTTC. This sequence encodes CASRDGSYEQYF.

V and J are TRBV7-2 and TRBJ2-7, with 8 bases that match TRBD1. V trimming: 7 bases; J trimming: 0 bases; junction bases outside the gene matches: 2. This CDR3 has 13 residues. The germline CDR1 and CDR2 sequences are SGHTA and FQGNSA. This CDR3 is CASTGGHSYEQYF. Written as DNA, the CDR3 is TGTGCCAGCACAGGGGGCCACTCCTACGAGCAGTACTTC. The full variable domain, rest sourced from reference TRBV7-2 and TRBJ2-7, is GAGVSQSPSNKVTEKGKDVELRCDPISGHTALYWYRQSLGQGLEFLIYFQGNSAPDKSGLPSDRFSAERTGGSVSTLTIQRTQQEDSAVYLCASTGGHSYEQYFGPGTRLTVT.